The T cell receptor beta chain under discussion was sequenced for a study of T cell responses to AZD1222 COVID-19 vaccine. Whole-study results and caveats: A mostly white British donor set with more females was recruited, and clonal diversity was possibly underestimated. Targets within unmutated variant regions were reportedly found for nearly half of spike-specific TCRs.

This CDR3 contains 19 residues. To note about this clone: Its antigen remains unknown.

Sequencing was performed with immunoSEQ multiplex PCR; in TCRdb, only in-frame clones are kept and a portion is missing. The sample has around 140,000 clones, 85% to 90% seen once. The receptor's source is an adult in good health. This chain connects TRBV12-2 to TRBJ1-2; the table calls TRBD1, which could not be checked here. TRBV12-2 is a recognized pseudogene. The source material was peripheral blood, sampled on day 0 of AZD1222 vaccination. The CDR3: CASRFPSEGQGLKNYGYTF. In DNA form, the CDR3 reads TGTGCAAGTCGCTTTCCGTCGGAGGGACAGGGGTTAAAGAACTATGGCTACACCTTC.